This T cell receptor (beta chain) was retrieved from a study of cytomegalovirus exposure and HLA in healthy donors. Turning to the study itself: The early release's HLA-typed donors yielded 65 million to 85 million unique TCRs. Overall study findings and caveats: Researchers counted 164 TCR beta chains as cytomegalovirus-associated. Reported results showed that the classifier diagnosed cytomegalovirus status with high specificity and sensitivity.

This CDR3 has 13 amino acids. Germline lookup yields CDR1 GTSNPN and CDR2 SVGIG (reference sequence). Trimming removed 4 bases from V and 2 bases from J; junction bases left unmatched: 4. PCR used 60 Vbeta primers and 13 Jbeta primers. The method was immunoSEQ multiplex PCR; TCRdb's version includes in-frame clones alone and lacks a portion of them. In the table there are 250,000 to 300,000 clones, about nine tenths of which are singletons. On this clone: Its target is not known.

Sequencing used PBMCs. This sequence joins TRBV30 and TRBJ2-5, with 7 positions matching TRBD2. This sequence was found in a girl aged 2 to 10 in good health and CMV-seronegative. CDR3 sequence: CAWNVGGQETQYF. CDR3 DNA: TGTGCCTGGAACGTGGGGGGGCAAGAGACCCAGTACTTC.